This T cell receptor beta chain comes out of a study of cytomegalovirus exposure and HLA in healthy donors. Findings and caveats of the study: HLA allele associations emerged for around 15,000 TCR beta sequences in a later analysis, at 0.05 false discovery rate. Among TCR beta chains, those listed as cytomegalovirus-associated numbered approximately 150.

Though probably carrying unrecorded immune exposures, donors were nominally healthy at sampling. Comment on this clone: The antigen is not known.

The V end lost 2 bases, the J end lost 5 bases, and 15 bases lay between the germline ends. Germline CDR1 and CDR2: SEHNR and FQNEAQ (reference sequence). This CDR3 has 15 residues. The PCR ran on 60 Vbeta and 13 Jbeta primers. Original handling: Unique TCR beta chains totaled approximately 83 million in a later count, with approximately 11 million of them shared. Clones were read by immunoSEQ multiplex PCR, and TCRdb kept only the in-frame ones, dropping some. For V, J and clone size, that table is used; D and trimming come from the DNA. The sample lists nearly 110,000 clones; roughly 80% were seen once.

This clonotype was sampled from a man aged 50-60 years in good health and CMV-seronegative. The sample comprised PBMCs. The chain has TRBV7-9 and TRBJ2-5, with a tentative D call TRBD2 (5 bases). CDR3 sequence: CASSLQPSRGETQYF. The CDR3 DNA follows: TGTGCCAGCAGCTTACAACCTAGCCGTGGTGAGACCCAGTACTTC.